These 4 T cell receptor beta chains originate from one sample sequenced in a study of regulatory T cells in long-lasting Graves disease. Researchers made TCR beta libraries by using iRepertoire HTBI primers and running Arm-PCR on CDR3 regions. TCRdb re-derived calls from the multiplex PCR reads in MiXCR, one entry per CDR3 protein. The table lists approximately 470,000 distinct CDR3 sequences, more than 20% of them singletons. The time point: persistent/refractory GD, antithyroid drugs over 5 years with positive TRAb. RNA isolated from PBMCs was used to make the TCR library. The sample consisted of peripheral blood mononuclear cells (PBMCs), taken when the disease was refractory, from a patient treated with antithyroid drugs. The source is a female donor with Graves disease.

The CDR3 reads CASSALTGIRTDTQYF. CDR3 coding DNA: TGTGCCAGCAGCGCTTTAACAGGGATTCGCACAGATACGCAGTATTTT. The rearrangement links TRBV7-2 to TRBJ2-3; possibly TRBD1 for D (6 bases). The V end lost 5 bases, the J end lost 1 base, and 16 bases lay between the germline ends. The CDR3 length is 16 residues. CDR1 and CDR2 (germline): SGHTA, FQGNSA. Together with reference TRBV7-2 and TRBJ2-3, the CDR3 gives the full variable domain: GAGVSQSPSNKVTEKGKDVELRCDPISGHTALYWYRQSLGQGLEFLIYFQGNSAPDKSGLPSDRFSAERTGGSVSTLTIQRTQQEDSAVYLCASSALTGIRTDTQYFGPGTRLTVL.

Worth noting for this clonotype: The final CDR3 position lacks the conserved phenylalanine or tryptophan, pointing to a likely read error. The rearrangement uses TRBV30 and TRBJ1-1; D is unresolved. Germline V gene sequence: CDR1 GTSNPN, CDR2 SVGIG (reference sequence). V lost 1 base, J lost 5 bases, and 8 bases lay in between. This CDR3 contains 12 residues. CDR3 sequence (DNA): TGTGCCTGGAGTGGCGGTTGGACTGAAGCTTTCCTT. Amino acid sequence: CAWSGGWTEAFL.

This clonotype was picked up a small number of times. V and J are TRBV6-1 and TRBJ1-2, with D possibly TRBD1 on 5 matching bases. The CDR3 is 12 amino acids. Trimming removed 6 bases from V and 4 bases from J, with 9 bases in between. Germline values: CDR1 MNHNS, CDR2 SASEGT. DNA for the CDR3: TGTGCCAGCAGAAACCAGGGCTATGGCTACACCTTC. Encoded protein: CASRNQGYGYTF.

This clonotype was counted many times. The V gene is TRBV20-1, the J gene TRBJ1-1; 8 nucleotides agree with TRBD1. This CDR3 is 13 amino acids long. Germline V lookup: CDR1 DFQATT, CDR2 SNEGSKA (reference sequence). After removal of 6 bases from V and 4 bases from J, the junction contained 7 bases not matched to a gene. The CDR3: CSARQGWSTEAFF. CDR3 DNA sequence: TGCAGTGCAAGACAGGGGTGGAGCACTGAAGCTTTCTTT.